The 18 T cell receptor beta chains below all came from one sample that was sequenced in a study of blood T cell repertoires in COVID-19. Assay used: immunoSEQ multiplex PCR; TCRdb lists only in-frame clones, some missing. Here the sample spans 200,000 or so clones, around four fifths being singletons. Material for sequencing was peripheral blood. All receptors derive from a man aged 25 to 45 with active or convalescent COVID-19.

This clone was seen just once. This chain links TRBV2 with TRBJ1-2; 8 positions agree with TRBD1. V lost 10 bases, J lost 7 bases, and 2 bases stayed unmatched. Germline CDR1 reads SNHLY; CDR2 reads FYNNEI. The CDR3 spans 10 residues. CDR3 bases: TGTGCCACCGGACAGGGTGGCTACACCTTC. Translating it yields CATGQGGYTF.

The chain uses TRBV5-1 and TRBJ2-1; 11 nucleotides agree with TRBD1. In germline, CDR1 is SGHRS, CDR2 YFSETQ. Trimming cost V 7 bases and J 5 bases; bases outside gene matches: 5. The CDR3 has 14 amino acids. DNA for the CDR3: TGCGCCAGCGGGGGGACAGGGGGTAACAATGAGCAGTTCTTC. Protein: CASGGTGGNNEQFF.

For this clone: In the same sample, other DNA sequences code for this CDR3. The chain carries TRBV6-2 or TRBV6-3 and TRBJ1-5; no clear D gene. Deletions cut 5 bases from V and 3 bases from J, with 5 bases between. The CDR3 has 12 amino acids. Germline loops: CDR1 MNHEY, CDR2 SVGEGT. The CDR3 DNA is TGTGCCAGCAGTCTATCCAATCAGCCCCAGCATTTT. Amino acid sequence: CASSLSNQPQHF.

This clone appeared a single time. The chain recombines TRBV7-8 with TRBJ2-1; D unclear. The germline V gene encodes CDR1 SGHVS and CDR2 FQNEAQ. Between the trimmed V and J ends, which lost 5 bases and 0 bases, there was a span of 14 bases. The CDR3 is made up of 16 amino acids. In nucleotides, the CDR3 is TGTGCCAGCAGCCCGTTAATCCCCAGCTCCTACAATGAGCAGTTCTTC. Protein sequence: CASSPLIPSSYNEQFF.

The chain recombines TRBV7-8 with TRBJ2-3, with a weak D call TRBD2 (6 bases). V lost 4 bases, J lost 2 bases, and 10 bases lay in between. This CDR3 comprises 14 residues. Germline V gene lookup returns CDR1 SGHVS and CDR2 FQNEAQ. CDR3 sequence (DNA): TGTGCCAGCAGCTCGAAGGACTACACAGATACGCAGTATTTT. Translated, it gives CASSSKDYTDTQYF.

The V and J genes are TRBV2 and TRBJ2-5, with 7 bases aligning to TRBD1. V was pared by 7 bases and J by 4 bases, with 6 bases of the junction left unmatched. The length of the CDR3 is 13 residues. The V gene's germline CDR1 is SNHLY and CDR2 FYNNEI. DNA of the CDR3: TGTGCCAGCATTCCCAGGGGGAGAGAGACCCAGTACTTC. This encodes CASIPRGRETQYF.

The chain employs TRBV29-1 and TRBJ2-7, with D possibly being TRBD1 (6 bases). Germline CDR1 is SQVTM and CDR2 is ANQGSEA. The V gene lost 6 bases and the J gene lost 0 bases, with 15 bases spanning the gap. The CDR3 spans 14 residues. The CDR3 sequence is CSVVSRGSSYEQYF. The CDR3 nucleotides read TGCAGCGTCGTTTCCAGGGGAAGCTCCTACGAGCAGTACTTC.

The chain couples TRBV9 to TRBJ2-5; 8 bases agree with TRBD1. The germline V gene encodes CDR1 SGDLS and CDR2 YYNGEE. Trimming cost V 3 bases and J 4 bases; bases outside gene matches: 2. This CDR3 contains 13 residues. The CDR3 DNA reads TGTGCCAGCAGCGCACAGGGGGGAGAGACCCAGTACTTC. The encoded protein is CASSAQGGETQYF.

This clone came up once. The V and J genes are TRBV27 and TRBJ2-7; 9 nucleotides line up with TRBD1. The germline CDR1 and CDR2 sequences are MNHEY and SMNVEV (reference sequence). V was pared by 5 bases and J by 4 bases, with 6 bases of the junction left unmatched. The CDR3 is 14 residues long. The CDR3, as DNA: TGTGCCAGCAGTCAGACAGGGGGTACTTACGAGCAGTACTTC. This translates into CASSQTGGTYEQYF.

The chain recombines TRBV6-2 or TRBV6-3 with TRBJ1-1; no clear D gene. Germline CDR1 MNHEY, CDR2 SVGEGT. Deletions cut 2 bases from V and 8 bases from J, with 21 bases between. This CDR3 is built from 16 residues. CDR3 region: CASSYSTSRSWPEAFF. The CDR3 DNA reads TGTGCCAGCAGTTACAGTACATCTAGATCCTGGCCAGAAGCTTTCTTT.

V is TRBV9 and J is TRBJ1-6; tentatively, D is TRBD1 (5 bases). Trimming shortened V by 0 bases and J by 7 bases, and 11 bases separated the two germline ends. The germline CDR1 and CDR2 sequences are SGDLS and YYNGEE. This CDR3 contains 15 residues. CDR3 region: CASSVEGAGNSPLHF. As DNA, the CDR3 is TGTGCCAGCAGCGTAGAAGGGGCGGGAAATTCACCCCTCCACTTT.

The chain carries TRBV27 and TRBJ1-5, with a possible D match to TRBD1 (5 bases). V was trimmed by 4 bases and J by 0 bases, leaving 13 bases between them. Germline V gene lookup returns CDR1 MNHEY and CDR2 SMNVEV (reference sequence). The CDR3 sequence is 16 residues long. The CDR3 spells CASSSAGPYSNQPQHF. The CDR3 bases are TGTGCCAGCAGTTCAGCAGGGCCCTATAGCAATCAGCCCCAGCATTTT.

This chain uses TRBV5-8 with TRBJ1-1, with D maybe TRBD1 (6 bases). V was pared by 2 bases and J by 4 bases, with 15 bases between. Germline CDR1 SGHTS, CDR2 YDEGEE. This CDR3 comprises 15 residues. The CDR3 sequence: CASSLRGGASTEAFF. The CDR3 nucleotides are TGTGCCAGCAGCTTAAGGGGGGGCGCTTCCACTGAAGCTTTCTTT. Filled out from reference TRBV5-8 and TRBJ1-1, the complete variable domain reads EAGVTQSPTHLIKTRGQQATLRCSPISGHTSVYWYQQALGLGLQFLLWYDEGEERNRGNFPPRFSGRQFPNYSSELNVNALELEDSALYLCASSLRGGASTEAFFGQGTRLTVV.

This rearrangement joins TRBV7-6 to TRBJ1-1, with 10 nucleotides matching TRBD1. The CDR3 runs to 16 residues. From germline, CDR1 is SGHVS and CDR2 FNYEAQ. With V trimmed by 5 bases and J by 5 bases, 11 bases remained unmatched. This CDR3 reads CASSPEAGTGVTEAFF. In nucleotides, the CDR3 is TGTGCCAGCAGCCCAGAGGCCGGGACAGGGGTGACTGAAGCTTTCTTT.

The chain is built from TRBV25-1 and TRBJ1-1, with a possible D match to TRBD1 (5 bases). Trimming removed 4 bases from V and 3 bases from J, with 12 bases in between. The CDR3 is made up of 14 amino acids. Germline CDR1 reads MGHDK; CDR2 reads SYGVNS. The CDR3 nucleotides are TGTGCCAGCAGTGGCCGGGGAGGGGACACTGAAGCTTTCTTT. Protein: CASSGRGGDTEAFF.

The V gene is TRBV18, the J gene TRBJ1-2, with D perhaps matching TRBD1 (6 bases). This CDR3 spans 14 amino acids. Trimming shortened V by 6 bases and J by 0 bases, and 11 bases separated the two germline ends. The germline V gene encodes CDR1 KGHSH and CDR2 LQKENI. The CDR3 DNA sequence: TGTGCCAGCTCCTTAGGACAGACTAACTATGGCTACACCTTC. Translating it yields CASSLGQTNYGYTF.

The chain combines TRBV7-9 with TRBJ1-1, with TRBD1 identical over 7 bases. Germline V lookup: CDR1 SEHNR, CDR2 FQNEAQ (reference sequence). Unmatched junction bases numbered 2, after V lost 1 base and J lost 3 bases. The CDR3 consists of 14 residues. This CDR3 is CASSLDRGDTEAFF. In DNA, the CDR3 is TGTGCCAGCAGCTTAGACAGGGGCGACACTGAAGCTTTCTTT.

The CDR3 coding sequence is TGTGCCAGCAGCCCCCGGGGTGGGGTAAACTATGGCTACACCTTC. Encoded protein: CASSPRGGVNYGYTF. This sequence joins TRBV7-8 and TRBJ1-2; D call uncertain. The CDR3 is 15 residues long. Trimming took 5 bases from V and 2 from J, leaving 15 bases between them. Germline CDR1 SGHVS, CDR2 FQNEAQ.